The clone carrying this T cell receptor (beta chain) has a handful of counts. The CDR3 is made up of 17 amino acids. CDR1 is ENHRY, CDR2 SYGVKD, per germline. The ends lost 0 bases at V and 3 bases at J; junction bases unmatched: 6. The record originates from a study of blood T cell repertoires in COVID-19. Sequencing used immunoSEQ multiplex PCR; TCRdb keeps in-frame clones, though not all of them. This sample has a few hundred thousand clones, with about 89% found just once. Two consecutive negative NP/OP PCR tests, clearance, or resolved symptoms defined Cohort 3 recovery. Source material: PBMCs or T cells enriched from blood (not recorded which). The TCR was taken from a woman aged 40 to 50 who had recovered from COVID-19. This chain connects TRBV10-3 to TRBJ2-3, with 10 bases fitting TRBD2. CDR3 in amino acids: CAISESQGSGGTDTQYF. In DNA form, the CDR3 reads TGTGCCATCAGTGAGTCGCAAGGTAGCGGGGGGACAGATACGCAGTATTTT.